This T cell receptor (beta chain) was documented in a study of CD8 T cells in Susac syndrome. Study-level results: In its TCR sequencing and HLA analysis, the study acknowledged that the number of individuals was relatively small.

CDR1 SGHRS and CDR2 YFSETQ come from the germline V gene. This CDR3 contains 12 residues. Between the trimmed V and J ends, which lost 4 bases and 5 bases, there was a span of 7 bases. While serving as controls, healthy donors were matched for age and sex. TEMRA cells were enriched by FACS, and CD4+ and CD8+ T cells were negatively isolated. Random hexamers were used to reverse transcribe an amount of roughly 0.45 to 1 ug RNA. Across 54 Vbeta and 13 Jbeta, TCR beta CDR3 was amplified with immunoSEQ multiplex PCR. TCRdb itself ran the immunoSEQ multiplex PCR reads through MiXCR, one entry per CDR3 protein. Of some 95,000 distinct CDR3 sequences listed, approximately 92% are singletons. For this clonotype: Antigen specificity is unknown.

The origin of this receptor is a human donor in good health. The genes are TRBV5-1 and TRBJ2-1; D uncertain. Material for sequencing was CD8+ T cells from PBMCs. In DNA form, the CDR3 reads TGCGCCAGCAGCATAATTGACAATGAGCAGTTCTTC. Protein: CASSIIDNEQFF.